This TCR beta chain was sequenced during a study of regulatory T cells in long-lasting Graves disease. General study points: Relative to newly diagnosed Graves' patients, persistent ones had lower TCR diversity. TRBV28 was favored in persistent disease, as were TRBJ1-2 and TRBJ2-5. Persistent patients shared more public clonotypes (roughly 2,800) than new patients (nearly 1,000).

Investigators prepared the TCR beta libraries by applying iRepertoire HTBI primers and Arm-PCR of CDR3 regions. Each CDR3 protein is one row after TCRdb ran MiXCR on the multiplex PCR reads. The sample has 450,000 to 600,000 distinct CDR3 sequences, roughly 15% seen once. Time point meaning: newly diagnosed GD, antithyroid drugs for less than 3 months. The TCR library was made from RNA that had been extracted from PBMCs in TRIzol. CDR3 length: 13 amino acids. Trimming left V 7 bases short and J 4 bases short, with 11 bases between. CDR1 is MNHEY, CDR2 SMNVEV, per germline (reference sequence). This clonotype was detected ten times or more. Its antigen is still unknown. This sample was shared with a second study, whose subject was T cells in Graves' hyperthyroidism and ophthalmopathy. That source notes: Blood also held most thyroid clonotypes expanded beyond 0.001.

The receptor's source is a man between 40 and 49 years old with Graves disease. The chain links TRBV27 to TRBJ2-1; D perhaps matches TRBD1 (5 bases). The sequencing here drew on peripheral blood mononuclear cells (PBMCs), taken at new diagnosis, from a patient treated with antithyroid drugs. The CDR3 is CASTPGKYNEQFF. CDR3 coding DNA: TGTGCCAGCACCCCAGGGAAGTACAATGAGCAGTTCTTC.